This T cell receptor beta chain derives from a study of shared T cell receptors in the human thymus. Data came from immunoSEQ multiplex PCR; TCRdb stores just in-frame clones and leaves some out. The data contain approximately 490,000 clones, about 80% of them seen just once; the ten biggest clones take up more than 0.01%. Germline V CDR1 and CDR2: SEHNR, FQNEAQ (reference sequence). This CDR3 comprises 12 residues. V dropped 4 bases and J dropped 8 bases, with 11 bases sitting between them. These data were also filed under a second study, of human thymus T cells.

The source material was thymocytes. The receptor was isolated from a boy under two years old with a congenital heart defect. The rearrangement joins TRBV7-9 to TRBJ1-2, with D unresolved. CDR3 nucleotides: TGTGCCAGCAGCTCGGCCGGCAGGGGCTACACCTTC. This encodes CASSSAGRGYTF.